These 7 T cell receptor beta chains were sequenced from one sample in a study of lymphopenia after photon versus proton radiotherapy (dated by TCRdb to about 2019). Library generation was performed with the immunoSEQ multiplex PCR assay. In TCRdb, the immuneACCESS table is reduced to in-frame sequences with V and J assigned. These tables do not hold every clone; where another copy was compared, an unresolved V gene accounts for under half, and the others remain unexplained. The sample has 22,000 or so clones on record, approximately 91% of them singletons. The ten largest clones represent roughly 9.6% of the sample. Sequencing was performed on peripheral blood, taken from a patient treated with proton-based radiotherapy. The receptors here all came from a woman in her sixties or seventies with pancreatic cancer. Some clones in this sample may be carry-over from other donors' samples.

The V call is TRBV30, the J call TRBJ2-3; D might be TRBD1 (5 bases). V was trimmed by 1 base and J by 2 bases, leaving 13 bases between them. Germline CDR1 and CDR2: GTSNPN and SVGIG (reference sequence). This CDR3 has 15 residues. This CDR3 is CAWSGLGAYTDTQYF. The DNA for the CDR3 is TGTGCCTGGAGTGGGCTAGGGGCCTACACAGATACGCAGTATTTT.

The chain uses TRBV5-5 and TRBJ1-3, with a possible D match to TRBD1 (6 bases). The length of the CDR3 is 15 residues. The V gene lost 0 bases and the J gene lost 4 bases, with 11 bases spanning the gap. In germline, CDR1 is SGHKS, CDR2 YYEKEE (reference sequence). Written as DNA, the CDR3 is TGTGCCAGCAGCTTGGAAGGGGGGGAAGGAAACACCATATATTTT. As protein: CASSLEGGEGNTIYF.

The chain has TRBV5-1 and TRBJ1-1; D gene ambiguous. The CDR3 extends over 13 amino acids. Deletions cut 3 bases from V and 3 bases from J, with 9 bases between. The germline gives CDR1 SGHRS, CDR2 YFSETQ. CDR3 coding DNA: TGCGCCAGCAGCTACCTACCGGACACTGAAGCTTTCTTT. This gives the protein CASSYLPDTEAFF.

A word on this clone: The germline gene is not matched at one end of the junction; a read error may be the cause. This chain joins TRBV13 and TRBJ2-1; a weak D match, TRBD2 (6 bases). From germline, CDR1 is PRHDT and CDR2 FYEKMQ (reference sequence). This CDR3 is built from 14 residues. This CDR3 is CASSPGDSHNEQFF. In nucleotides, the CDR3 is TGTGCCAGCAGCCCTGGGGACTCCCACAATGAGCAGTTCTTC.

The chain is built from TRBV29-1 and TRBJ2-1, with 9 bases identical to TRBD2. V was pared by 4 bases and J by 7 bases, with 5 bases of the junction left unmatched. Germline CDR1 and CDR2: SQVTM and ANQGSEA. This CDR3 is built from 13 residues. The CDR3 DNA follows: TGCAGCGTTGGGGGGACTAGCTCGAATGAGCAGTTCTTC. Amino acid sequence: CSVGGTSSNEQFF.

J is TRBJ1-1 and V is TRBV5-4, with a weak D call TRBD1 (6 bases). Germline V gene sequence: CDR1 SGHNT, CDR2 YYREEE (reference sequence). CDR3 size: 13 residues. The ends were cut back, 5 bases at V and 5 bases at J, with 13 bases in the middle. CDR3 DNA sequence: TGTGCCAGCAGACGAACAGGGTTTACTGAAGCTTTCTTT. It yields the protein CASRRTGFTEAFF.

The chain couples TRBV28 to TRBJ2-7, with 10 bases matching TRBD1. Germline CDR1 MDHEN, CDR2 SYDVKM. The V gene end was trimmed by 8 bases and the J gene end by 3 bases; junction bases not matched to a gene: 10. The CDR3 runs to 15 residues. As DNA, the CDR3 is TGTGCCAGCTTCCCCGGGACAGGGGTGTACTACGAGCAGTACTTC. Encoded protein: CASFPGTGVYYEQYF.